This T cell receptor beta chain was recorded in a study of T cell repertoires in cytomegalovirus infection. Study context: Recently described HLA-C-restricted plus well-studied HLA-B-restricted CMV epitopes were used.

Germline CDR1 is LNHDA and CDR2 is SQIVND (reference sequence). This CDR3 contains 15 residues. V lost 0 bases and J lost 1, with 9 bases in between. Regarding this clonotype: Its specificity is not known.

From the reads, TCRdb called clonotypes with MiXCR, one entry per CDR3 protein. The data contain 80,000 to 95,000 distinct CDR3 sequences, roughly 29% of them seen just once; the ten biggest clones take up over 60%. Findings and caveats of the study: People with CMV and the relevant HLA were identified by cumulative public TCR beta family frequency. What dominated the ex vivo response were HLA-C-restricted CMV-specific TCR beta clonotypes.

Material: CD8+ T cells from cultured PBMCs, obtained from culture after CMV antigen stimulation. The genes are TRBV19 and TRBJ2-5; D ambiguous. The receptor comes from a human donor in good health (CMV status not recorded). Some clones in this sample may be carry-over from other donors' samples. CDR3 sequence: CASSIDTASQETQYF. The CDR3 coding sequence is TGTGCCAGTAGTATAGACACAGCTTCCCAAGAGACCCAGTACTTC.